This entry is about one T cell receptor (beta chain). Its antigen is still unknown. Base qualities are missing; no much larger clone stands one base away. The data are from a study of shared clonotypes between healthy human individuals (dated by TCRdb to about 2020). Regarding the study in general: The cohort comprised a couple of women and three men aged 18 to 49 years. Each donor's leukapheresis produced roughly between roughly 0.9 and 8.9 billion PBMCs. To increase sequencing depth and limit assay-specific biases, different laboratories used diverse techniques to prepare libraries and sequence TCR repertoires. To estimate repertoire size and how much clonotypes are shared between individuals, the study performed deep sequencing of blood TCR repertoires from a few healthy adults.

TCR CDR3 regions were amplified from genomic DNA by multiplex PCR using the deep immunoSEQ assay. For each cell subset, the extracted genomic DNA was distributed evenly across all wells of several immunoSEQ 96-well plates, and each plate served as one replicate. For unsorted PBMC, 250 to 350 ng of genomic DNA, equivalent to around 30,000 T cell genomes, went into each replicate PCR. Ten immunoSEQ deep assay plates were used to sequence unsorted PBMC genomic DNA. The purified libraries were quantified using a Qubit 3.0 fluorometer, sized with a Bioanalyzer 2100, and then quantified again using the KAPA Library Quantification kit. Each immunoSEQ 96-well plate was sequenced on its own single-read 150-cycle Illumina NextSeq 550 flow cell. The original methods were these. Because the immunoSEQ output held only junctional sequences and lacked quality scores, the filtering could not match the filtering applied to full-length reads. To assign V/J genes and CDR3, sequences were annotated against IMGT germline references using PyIR, a Python wrapper for IgBLAST v1.9. Reads with weak V/J assignments (E-value above 1e-6), missing CDR3, stop codons, out-of-frame junctions, or ambiguous translated residues were removed. V3J clonotypes were defined as sequences sharing the same inferred V gene, J gene, and CDR3 amino acid sequence. Percentage overlap between repertoires was computed as shared unique clonotypes divided by the size of the smaller repertoire. RTK rarefaction, the Chao1 estimator, and Recon v2.1 estimates of unobserved clonotypes were used to assess repertoire richness. The immuneACCESS repertoire file appears here via TCRdb, limited to in-frame rearrangements. These files lack a portion of the clones; in checked studies, under half of the deficit traces to unresolved V genes, and the cause of the others is not known. Clone size and V and J calls were adopted from that table, with D and trimming inferred from the DNA. The sample includes approximately 510,000 clones, with roughly 78% observed a single time. The top ten hold roughly 13% of the sample.

Results and caveats for the whole study, not just this receptor: Pairwise subsampling led to the expectation that sequencing depth would affect the degree of clonotype sharing among donors. The genetic and exposure-history diversity represented was limited by the small number of donors. Sampling was limited to blood, and TCR repertoires in tissue likely differ from TCR repertoires in blood.

There are 16 amino acids in the CDR3, from cysteine to phenylalanine inclusive. Only the CDR3 part of the read is kept: 48 bases, read in frame from the first base. V loses 5 bases, J loses 2 bases, and the germline ends lie 13 bases apart. CDR1 SGHAT and CDR2 FQDESV were looked up in the germline V gene (reference sequence). Healthy HIV-negative adults with no recently reported acute infections or vaccinations were included as donors. Every donor was a Caucasian adult living in Nashville, Tennessee, USA. In the unsorted samples, 90 million to 100 million PBMCs were counted, and genomic DNA was extracted using the QIAamp DNA Blood Mini kit. Blood was obtained by leukapheresis, after which PBMCs were separated by Ficoll-Histopaque density gradient centrifugation and cryopreserved in liquid nitrogen vapor phase.

Input material: PBMCs. Here the chain combines TRBV11-1 and TRBJ2-6; a weak D assignment points to TRBD1 (5 bases agree). This sequence originates from a woman aged 40 to 50 in good health. Some clones in this sample may be carry-over from other donors' samples. The DNA sequence follows: TGTGCCAGCAGCCGGCAGGGTCTCACTGGGGCCAACGTCCTGACTTTC. Protein translation: CASSRQGLTGANVLTF.